This TCR beta chain was observed in a study of blood T cell repertoires in COVID-19 (dated by TCRdb to the early 2020s). For the wider study: Collaborator samples came from the United States, Italy and Spain and covered acute and convalescent phases of COVID-19. The prospective study material was composed of cDNA or gDNA derived from T cells, B-cell-depleted T cells, or PBMCs. The dataset comprised deeply sampled blood TCRbeta repertoires from subjects exposed to, actively infected with, or recovered from COVID-19. The repertoires were released in a freely available public database intended as a resource for research on the immune response to SARS-CoV-2. The samples were drawn from two sources: the first 160 participants of the ongoing ImmuneRACE study, and some 1,300 subjects contributed by 6 global collaborators. Nearly every sample came with metadata listing a de-identified subject ID, COVID-19 status, age in years and sex. HLA class I and class II types, where available, came from metadata supplied by the sample provider rather than from assay-based typing.

Worth noting for this clone: Its antigen has not been determined. Qualities for individual bases were not recorded, and no much larger clone is one base off.

Overall study results and their limits: How much clinical and demographic metadata was included differed by source and by participant, and the metadata was provided uncurated.

The immunoSEQ Assay, a bias-controlled multiplex PCR, was used to amplify TCRbeta CDR3 regions from genomic DNA. Under the source paper's analysis protocol: The number of nucleated cells in each sample was estimated from the amplification of reference gene primers within the assay. Sequence reads were collapsed and filtered to measure the absolute abundance of every unique TCRbeta CDR3 rearrangement. For each sample, productive Simpson clonality was calculated as the square root of Simpson's diversity index across productive rearrangements. What TCRdb holds here is the immuneACCESS table cut down to in-frame rearrangements. Part of the clones is not present; checked against another copy, under half of the missing clones reflect an unresolved V gene, and the others are unexplained. V and J calls and clone size are given by that table; D and trimming were obtained from the DNA. The sample has 95,000 to 100,000 clones on record, 79% of them singletons. The ten largest account for 18% of the sample.

Whole blood was collected in K2EDTA tubes by collaborating institutions according to the institutions' own protocols. Collaborator samples were shipped for TCRbeta analysis as frozen whole blood, isolated PBMCs, or DNA extracted from either sample type. There are 15 amino acids in the CDR3, from cysteine to phenylalanine inclusive. The CDR3 DNA has 45 bases and is translated from base 1. The V end loses 0 bases and the J end loses 2 bases, and a stretch of 12 bases separates them. The germline V gene sets CDR1 to SGHRS and CDR2 to YFSETQ. This clonotype originated in a woman of 80 years or more with active or convalescent COVID-19. Here the chain combines TRBV5-1 and TRBJ2-7; 6 matching bases give a weak D call of TRBD1. Material: peripheral blood. The CDR3 protein: CASSLAFGQTYEQYF. In nucleotides, the sequence is TGCGCCAGCAGCTTGGCGTTTGGACAGACCTACGAGCAGTACTTC.